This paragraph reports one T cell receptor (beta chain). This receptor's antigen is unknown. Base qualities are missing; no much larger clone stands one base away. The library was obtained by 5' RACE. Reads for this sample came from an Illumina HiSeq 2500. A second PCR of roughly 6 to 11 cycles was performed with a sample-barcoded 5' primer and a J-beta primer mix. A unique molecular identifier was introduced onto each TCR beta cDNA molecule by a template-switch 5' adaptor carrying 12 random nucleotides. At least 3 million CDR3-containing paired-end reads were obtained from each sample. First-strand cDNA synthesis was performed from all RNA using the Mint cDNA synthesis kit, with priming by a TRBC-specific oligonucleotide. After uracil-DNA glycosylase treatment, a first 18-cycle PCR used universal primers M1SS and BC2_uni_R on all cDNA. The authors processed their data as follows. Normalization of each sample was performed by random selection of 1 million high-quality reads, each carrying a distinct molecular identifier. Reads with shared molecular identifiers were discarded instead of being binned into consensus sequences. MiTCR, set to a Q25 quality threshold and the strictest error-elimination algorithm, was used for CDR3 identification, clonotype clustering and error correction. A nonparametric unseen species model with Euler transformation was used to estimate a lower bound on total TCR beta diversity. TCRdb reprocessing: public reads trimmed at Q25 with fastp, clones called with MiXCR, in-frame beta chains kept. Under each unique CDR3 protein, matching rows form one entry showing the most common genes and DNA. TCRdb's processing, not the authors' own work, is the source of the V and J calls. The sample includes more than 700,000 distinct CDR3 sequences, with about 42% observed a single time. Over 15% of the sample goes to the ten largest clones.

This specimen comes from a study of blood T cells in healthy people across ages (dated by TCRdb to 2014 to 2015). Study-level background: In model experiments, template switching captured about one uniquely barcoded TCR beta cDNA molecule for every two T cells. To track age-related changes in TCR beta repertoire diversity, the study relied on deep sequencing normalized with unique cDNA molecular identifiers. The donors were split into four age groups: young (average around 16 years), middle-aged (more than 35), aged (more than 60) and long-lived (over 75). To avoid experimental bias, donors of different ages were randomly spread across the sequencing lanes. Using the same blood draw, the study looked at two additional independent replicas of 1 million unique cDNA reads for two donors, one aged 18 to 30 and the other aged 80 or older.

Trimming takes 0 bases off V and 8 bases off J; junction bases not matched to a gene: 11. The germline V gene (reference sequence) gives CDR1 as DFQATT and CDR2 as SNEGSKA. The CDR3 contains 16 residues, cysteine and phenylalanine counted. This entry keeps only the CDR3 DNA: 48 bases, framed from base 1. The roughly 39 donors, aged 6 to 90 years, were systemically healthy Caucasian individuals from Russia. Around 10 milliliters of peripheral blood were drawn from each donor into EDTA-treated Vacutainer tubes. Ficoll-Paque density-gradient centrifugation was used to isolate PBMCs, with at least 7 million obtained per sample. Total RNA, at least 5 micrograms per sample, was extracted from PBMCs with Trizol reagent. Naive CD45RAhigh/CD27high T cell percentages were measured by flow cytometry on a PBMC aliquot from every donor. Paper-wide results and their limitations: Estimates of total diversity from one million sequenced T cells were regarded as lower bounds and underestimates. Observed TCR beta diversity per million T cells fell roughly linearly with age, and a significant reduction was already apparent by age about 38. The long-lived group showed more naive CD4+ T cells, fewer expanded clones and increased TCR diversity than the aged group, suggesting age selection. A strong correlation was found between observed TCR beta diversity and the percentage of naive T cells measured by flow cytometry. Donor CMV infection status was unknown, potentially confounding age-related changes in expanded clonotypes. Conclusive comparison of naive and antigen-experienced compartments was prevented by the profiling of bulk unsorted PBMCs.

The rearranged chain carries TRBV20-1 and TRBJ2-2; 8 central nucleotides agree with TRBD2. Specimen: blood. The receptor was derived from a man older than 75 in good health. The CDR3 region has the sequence CSARDPGLGGGGELFF. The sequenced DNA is TGCAGTGCTAGAGATCCGGGACTAGGGGGAGGAGGGGAGCTGTTTTTT.